The next 28 T cell receptor beta chains were all read from a single sample in a study of cytomegalovirus exposure and HLA in healthy donors. Profiling relied on immunoSEQ multiplex PCR, and the TCRdb table lists in-frame clones only, not all of them. The sample has over 150,000 clones; 84% are singletons. The sample consisted of PBMCs. These receptors all come from a woman aged 30 to 39 in good health and CMV-seropositive.

The chain recombines TRBV29-1 with TRBJ2-7; D gene unclear. This CDR3 spans 13 amino acids. Between the trimmed V and J ends, which lost 4 bases and 6 bases, there was a span of 16 bases. The germline gives CDR1 SQVTM, CDR2 ANQGSEA. This chain's CDR3 is CSVVPVGTGEQYF. The CDR3 bases are TGCAGCGTTGTGCCGGTTGGTACGGGCGAGCAGTACTTC.

The sample holds a few counts of this clone. This chain uses TRBV19 with TRBJ2-7; D is possibly TRBD2 (5 bases). V was shortened by 3 bases and J by 3 bases, with 21 bases between the two germline ends. The CDR3 is 17 amino acids. Germline-derived CDR1 and CDR2 are LNHDA and SQIVND (reference sequence). CDR3 DNA: TGTGCCAGTAGTATTGCGTCATCCAGAGACTACTACTACGAGCAGTACTTC. Protein: CASSIASSRDYYYEQYF.

In DNA, the CDR3 is TGTGCCAGCAGCCGCACGAGGACAGGGAAGGATCGGTTTAACTATGGCTACACCTTC. Residues: CASSRTRTGKDRFNYGYTF. The chain carries TRBV14 and TRBJ1-2, with 8 bases fitting TRBD1. V shed 4 bases and J 1 base; nucleotides not matched to a gene: 17. Germline V lookup: CDR1 SGHDN, CDR2 FVKESK. The CDR3 length is 19 residues.

The chain uses TRBV19 and TRBJ2-2; TRBD2 aligns across 13 bases. Trimming cost V 6 bases and J 7 bases; bases outside gene matches: 8. The CDR3 sequence is 16 residues long. CDR1 and CDR2 from the germline V gene are LNHDA and SQIVND (reference sequence). In DNA, the CDR3 is TGTGCCAGTAGGGGGACTAGCGGGAAAGTCGGCGGGGAGCTGTTTTTT. It specifies CASRGTSGKVGGELFF.

V usage is TRBV6-6 and J usage is TRBJ1-2, with no clear D. The CDR3 totals 14 residues. V shed 0 bases and J shed 2 bases, with 7 bases lying between them. Germline assignment: CDR1 MNHNY and CDR2 SVGAGI (reference sequence). The CDR3 nucleotides read TGTGCCAGCAGTTACTCGGGAGGGAACTATGGCTACACCTTC. Protein product: CASSYSGGNYGYTF.

This chain uses TRBV20-1 with TRBJ2-7, with D unresolved. Germline V lookup: CDR1 DFQATT, CDR2 SNEGSKA (reference sequence). V was shortened by 3 bases and J by 5 bases, with 8 bases between the two germline ends. The CDR3 consists of 11 residues. The DNA for the CDR3 is TGCAGTGCTAGTAAATTCGACGAGCAGTACTTC. Its translation: CSASKFDEQYF.

This chain links TRBV5-1 with TRBJ2-1; 8 nucleotides match TRBD2. Germline CDR1 SGHRS, CDR2 YFSETQ. The CDR3 contains 14 residues. V lost 0 bases, J lost 6 bases, and 2 bases stayed unmatched. The CDR3 protein is CASSLGLALNEQFF. In DNA form, the CDR3 reads TGCGCCAGCAGCTTGGGACTAGCGCTCAATGAGCAGTTCTTC. The full variable domain, its missing parts supplied by reference TRBV5-1 and TRBJ2-1, is KAGVTQTPRYLIKTRGQQVTLSCSPISGHRSVSWYQQTPGQGLQFLFEYFSETQRNKGNFPGRFSGRQFSNSRSEMNVSTLELGDSALYLCASSLGLALNEQFFGPGTRLTVL.

The genes are TRBV9 and TRBJ2-1; 13 bases agree with TRBD2. This CDR3 region has 14 residues. J was trimmed by 9 bases and V by 4 bases; bases with no gene match: 4. The V gene's germline CDR1 is SGDLS and CDR2 YYNGEE. CDR3 in amino acids: CASSSRTSGSEQFF. CDR3 bases: TGTGCCAGCAGCTCCCGGACTAGCGGGAGTGAGCAGTTCTTC. The whole variable domain, filled in from reference TRBV9 and TRBJ2-1, reads DSGVTQTPKHLITATGQRVTLRCSPRSGDLSVYWYQQSLDQGLQFLIQYYNGEERAKGNILERFSAQQFPDLHSELNLSSLELGDSALYFCASSSRTSGSEQFFGPGTRLTVL.

The rearrangement uses TRBV4-2 and TRBJ1-2; TRBD1 agrees at 7 bases. The CDR3 is made up of 15 amino acids. CDR1 is LGHNA, CDR2 YNFKEQ, per germline. Unmatched junction bases numbered 5, after V lost 0 bases and J lost 4 bases. CDR3 nucleotide sequence: TGTGCCAGCAGCCAAGATCAAAGGGACAGCTATGGCTACACCTTC. This translates into CASSQDQRDSYGYTF.

The gene calls are TRBV5-1 and TRBJ2-5; 7 positions match TRBD1. With V trimmed by 4 bases and J by 1 base, 4 bases remained unmatched. The V gene's germline CDR1 is SGHRS and CDR2 YFSETQ. The length of the CDR3 is 14 residues. The CDR3 coding sequence is TGCGCCAGCAGCGTCAGGACAGGCCAAGAGACCCAGTACTTC. It yields the protein CASSVRTGQETQYF.

V is TRBV7-9 and J is TRBJ1-5; D possibly corresponds to TRBD1 (6 bases). CDR1 is SEHNR and CDR2 is FQNEAQ in the germline V gene (reference sequence). V shed 5 bases and J shed 5 bases, with 22 bases lying between them. The CDR3 loop spans 17 amino acids. The CDR3 DNA follows: TGTGCCAGCAGCCGCCACAGGGATGGGGATGTGGATCAGCCCCAGCATTTT. Translated: CASSRHRDGDVDQPQHF.

The V gene is TRBV30, the J gene TRBJ1-5; TRBD1 agrees at 7 bases. V lost 4 bases, J lost 4 bases, and 4 bases stayed unmatched. The CDR3 consists of 13 residues. The germline CDR1 and CDR2 sequences are GTSNPN and SVGIG (reference sequence). CDR3 sequence: CAWNRGGNQPQHF. DNA of the CDR3: TGTGCCTGGAACAGGGGAGGAAATCAGCCCCAGCATTTT.

The chain has TRBV19 and TRBJ2-5; TRBD1 matches at 8 bases. CDR3 length: 15 amino acids. V dropped 7 bases and J dropped 4; count of bases not matched to a gene: 11. Per the germline V gene, CDR1 is LNHDA and CDR2 is SQIVND (reference sequence). The CDR3 nucleotides read TGTGCCAGTACCCCGCAGGGGGCGAAGTTAGAGACCCAGTACTTC. It specifies CASTPQGAKLETQYF.

This chain links TRBV5-1 with TRBJ2-3; no clear D. The V end was cut by 4 bases, the J end by 2 bases, with 8 bases between. The CDR3 is 13 amino acids. Germline V lookup: CDR1 SGHRS, CDR2 YFSETQ. CDR3 sequence reads: CASSRSPTDTQYF. In nucleotides, the CDR3 is TGCGCCAGCAGCCGTTCCCCCACAGATACGCAGTATTTT.

The V call is TRBV11-2, the J call TRBJ2-5, with TRBD1 matching over 7 bases. Per the germline V gene, CDR1 is SGHAT and CDR2 is FQNNGV. J was trimmed by 4 bases and V by 4 bases; bases with no gene match: 9. The CDR3 contains 15 residues. This CDR3 reads CASSSRQGRRETQYF. The CDR3 bases are TGTGCCAGCAGCTCCCGACAGGGAAGGCGAGAGACCCAGTACTTC.

The rearrangement joins TRBV4-1 to TRBJ1-1; D uncertain. The ends were cut back, 0 bases at V and 10 bases at J, with 9 bases in the middle. Germline CDR1 and CDR2: MGHRA and YSYEKL. This CDR3 has 12 residues. CDR3 region: CASSQDGGGAFF. CDR3 in DNA: TGCGCCAGCAGCCAAGATGGAGGTGGAGCTTTCTTT.

As DNA, the CDR3 is TGCGCCAGCAGCTTGGTGTCCGGGGATGAAGCTTTCTTT. It specifies CASSLVSGDEAFF. J is TRBJ1-1 and V is TRBV5-1, with D hard to call. This CDR3 comprises 13 residues. Germline CDR1 reads SGHRS; CDR2 reads YFSETQ. V lost 0 bases and J 7 bases, leaving 10 bases between the germline ends.

J is TRBJ2-3 and V is TRBV7-2; D might be TRBD2 (6 bases). Trimming took 0 bases from V and 6 from J, leaving 10 bases between them. This CDR3 has 14 amino acids. CDR1 and CDR2 from the germline V gene are SGHTA and FQGNSA. CDR3: CASSLAGSGDTQYF. The CDR3 nucleotides read TGTGCCAGCAGCTTAGCAGGGAGCGGGGATACGCAGTATTTT.

The V and J genes are TRBV7-9 and TRBJ1-5, with TRBD1 matching over 9 bases. This CDR3 has 16 amino acids. The V gene's germline CDR1 is SEHNR and CDR2 FQNEAQ (reference sequence). V shed 4 bases, J shed 3 bases, and the junction held 7 bases outside the gene matches. Written as DNA, the CDR3 is TGTGCCAGCAGCTCTACAGGGGGCCCCTTCAATCAGCCCCAGCATTTT. This encodes CASSSTGGPFNQPQHF.

This chain joins TRBV9 and TRBJ2-2; 8 bases fit TRBD2. Unmatched junction bases numbered 4, after V lost 0 bases and J lost 3 bases. Germline CDR1 is SGDLS and CDR2 is YYNGEE. CDR3 length equals 16 residues. Here the CDR3 reads CASSVGTSGYTGELFF. Written as DNA, the CDR3 is TGTGCCAGCAGCGTAGGTACTAGCGGTTACACCGGGGAGCTGTTTTTT.

The CDR3 sequence is CASSMTGGTDTQYF. Written as DNA, the CDR3 is TGTGCCAGCAGTATGACGGGAGGCACAGATACGCAGTATTTT. The rearrangement links TRBV28 to TRBJ2-3, with a possible D match to TRBD2 (6 bases). The germline V and J ends were trimmed by 5 bases and 1 base, with 10 bases remaining between them. There are 14 residues in the CDR3. Germline assignment: CDR1 MDHEN and CDR2 SYDVKM.

The CDR3 bases are TGTGCCAGCAGCAGTCCGGGGGACTACGAGCAGTACTTC. It codes for CASSSPGDYEQYF. This chain links TRBV7-9 with TRBJ2-7, with D tentatively TRBD2 (6 bases). The CDR3 contains 13 residues. Germline V gene sequence: CDR1 SEHNR, CDR2 FQNEAQ (reference sequence). V lost 5 bases, J lost 3 bases, and 11 bases lay in between.

V is TRBV27 and J is TRBJ1-5, with D tentatively TRBD1 (5 bases). V lost 2 bases and J lost 4, with 9 bases in between. Germline-derived CDR1 and CDR2 are MNHEY and SMNVEV (reference sequence). The CDR3 contains 14 residues. The CDR3 spells CASSLRSGNQPQHF. The CDR3 region has the DNA TGTGCCAGCAGTTTAAGGTCAGGGAATCAGCCCCAGCATTTT.

The V gene is TRBV5-1, the J gene TRBJ2-1; tentatively, D is TRBD1 (6 bases). Germline lookup yields CDR1 SGHRS and CDR2 YFSETQ. V dropped 2 bases and J dropped 7 bases, with 13 bases sitting between them. This CDR3 region has 14 residues. The CDR3 DNA follows: TGCGCCAGCAGCTTATACAGGGTAGTAAATGAGCAGTTCTTC. It specifies CASSLYRVVNEQFF.

This clone has a single count. This chain joins TRBV2 and TRBJ2-3, with a tentative D call TRBD2 (6 bases). Per the germline V gene, CDR1 is SNHLY and CDR2 is FYNNEI. This CDR3 is built from 17 residues. Between the trimmed V and J ends, which lost 2 bases and 2 bases, there was a span of 17 bases. CDR3 in amino acids: CASSEPIQAGVTDTQYF. The CDR3 DNA reads as TGTGCCAGCAGTGAACCCATCCAAGCGGGCGTCACAGATACGCAGTATTTT.

The chain carries TRBV27 and TRBJ2-5; weak D call: TRBD1 (6 bases). Germline V gene sequence: CDR1 MNHEY, CDR2 SMNVEV (reference sequence). CDR3 length: 17 amino acids. Trimming took off 5 bases at V and 2 bases at J, with 21 bases between the two ends. For the CDR3, the DNA is TGTGCCAGCAGTCCCACACCGGGACACCGCCAACAAGAGACCCAGTACTTC. This gives the protein CASSPTPGHRQQETQYF.

The rearrangement uses TRBV5-1 and TRBJ1-1; no definite D call. This CDR3 is 16 amino acids long. The V gene lost 0 bases and the J gene lost 0 bases, with 12 bases spanning the gap. Looked up from germline, CDR1 is SGHRS and CDR2 is YFSETQ. The CDR3 sequence: CASSLVWPNMNTEAFF. CDR3 in DNA: TGCGCCAGCAGCTTGGTGTGGCCGAACATGAACACTGAAGCTTTCTTT.

The V call is TRBV5-1, the J call TRBJ2-2; TRBD1 aligns across 7 bases. V shed 4 bases, J shed 1 base, and the junction held 7 bases outside the gene matches. CDR3 length: 16 residues. Germline lookup yields CDR1 SGHRS and CDR2 YFSETQ. CDR3 bases: TGCGCCAGCAGCATCCGGGACAGCGGGAACACCGGGGAGCTGTTTTTT. Its protein product is CASSIRDSGNTGELFF.